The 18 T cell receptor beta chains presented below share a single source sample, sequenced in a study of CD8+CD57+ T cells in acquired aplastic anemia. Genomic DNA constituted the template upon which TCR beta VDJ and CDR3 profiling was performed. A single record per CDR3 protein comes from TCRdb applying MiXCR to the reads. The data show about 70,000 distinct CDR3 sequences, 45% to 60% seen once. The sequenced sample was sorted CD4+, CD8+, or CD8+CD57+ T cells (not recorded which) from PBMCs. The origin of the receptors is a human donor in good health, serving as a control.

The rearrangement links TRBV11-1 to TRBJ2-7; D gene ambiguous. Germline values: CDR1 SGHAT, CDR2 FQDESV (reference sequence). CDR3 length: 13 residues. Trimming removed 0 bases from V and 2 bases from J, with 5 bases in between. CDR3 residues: CASSLAPPYEQYF. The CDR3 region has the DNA TGTGCCAGCAGCTTAGCCCCTCCCTACGAGCAGTACTTC.

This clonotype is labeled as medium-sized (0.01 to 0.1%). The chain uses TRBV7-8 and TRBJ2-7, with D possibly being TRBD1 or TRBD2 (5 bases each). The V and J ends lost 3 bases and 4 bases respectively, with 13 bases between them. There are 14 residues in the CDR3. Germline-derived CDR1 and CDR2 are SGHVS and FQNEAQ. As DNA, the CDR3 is TGTGCCAGCAGCTTCGCCGGGACGCTATACGAGCAGTACTTC. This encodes CASSFAGTLYEQYF.

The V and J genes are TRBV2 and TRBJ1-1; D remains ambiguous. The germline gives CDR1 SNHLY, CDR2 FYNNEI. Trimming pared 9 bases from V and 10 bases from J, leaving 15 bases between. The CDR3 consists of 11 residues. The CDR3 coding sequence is TGTGCCAGGGGGATAGATGGGGTAGCTTTCTTT. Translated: CARGIDGVAFF.

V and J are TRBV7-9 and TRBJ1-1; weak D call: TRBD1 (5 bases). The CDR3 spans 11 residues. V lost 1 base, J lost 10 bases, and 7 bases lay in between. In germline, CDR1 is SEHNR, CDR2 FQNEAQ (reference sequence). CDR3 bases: TGTGCCAGCAGCTTAGGGGGGACAGCTTTCTTT. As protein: CASSLGGTAFF.

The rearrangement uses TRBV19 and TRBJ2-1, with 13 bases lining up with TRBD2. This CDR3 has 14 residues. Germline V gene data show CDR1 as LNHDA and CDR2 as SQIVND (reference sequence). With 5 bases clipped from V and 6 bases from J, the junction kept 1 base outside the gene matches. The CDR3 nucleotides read TGTGCCAGTAGTGGACTAGCGGGAGTCAATGAGCAGTTCTTC. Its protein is CASSGLAGVNEQFF. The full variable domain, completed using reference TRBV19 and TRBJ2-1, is DGGITQSPKYLFRKEGQNVTLSCEQNLNHDAMYWYRQDPGQGLRLIYYSQIVNDFQKGDIAEGYSVSREKKESFPLTVTSAQKNPTAFYLCASSGLAGVNEQFFGPGTRLTVL.

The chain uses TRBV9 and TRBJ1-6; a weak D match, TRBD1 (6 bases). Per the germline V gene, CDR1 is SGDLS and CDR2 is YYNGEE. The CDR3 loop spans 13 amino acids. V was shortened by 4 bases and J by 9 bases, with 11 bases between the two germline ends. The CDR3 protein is CASSLEGGSPLHF. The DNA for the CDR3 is TGTGCCAGCAGCTTGGAGGGGGGTTCACCCCTCCACTTT. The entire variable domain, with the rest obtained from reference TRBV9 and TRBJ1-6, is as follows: DSGVTQTPKHLITATGQRVTLRCSPRSGDLSVYWYQQSLDQGLQFLIQYYNGEERAKGNILERFSAQQFPDLHSELNLSSLELGDSALYFCASSLEGGSPLHFGNGTRLTVT.

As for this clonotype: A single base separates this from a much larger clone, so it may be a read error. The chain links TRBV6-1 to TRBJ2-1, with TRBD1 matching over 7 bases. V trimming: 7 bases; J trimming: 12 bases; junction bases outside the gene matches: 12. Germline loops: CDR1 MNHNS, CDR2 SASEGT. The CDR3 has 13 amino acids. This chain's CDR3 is CASMTGYVDGQFF. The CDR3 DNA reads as TGTGCCAGCATGACAGGGTATGTCGATGGGCAGTTCTTC.

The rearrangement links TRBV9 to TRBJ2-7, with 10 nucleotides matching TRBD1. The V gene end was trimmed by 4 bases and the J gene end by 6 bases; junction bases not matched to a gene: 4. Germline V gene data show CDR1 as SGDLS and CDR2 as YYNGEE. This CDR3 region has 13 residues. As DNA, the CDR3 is TGTGCCAGCAGCAAAGGGACAGGGGCCGAGCAGTACTTC. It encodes CASSKGTGAEQYF.

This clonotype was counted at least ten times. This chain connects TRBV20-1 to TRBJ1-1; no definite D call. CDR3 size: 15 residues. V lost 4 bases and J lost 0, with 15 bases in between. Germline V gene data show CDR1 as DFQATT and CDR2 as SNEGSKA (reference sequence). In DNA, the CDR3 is TGCAGTGCTACCACCTTGTCGGGGATGAACACTGAAGCTTTCTTT. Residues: CSATTLSGMNTEAFF.

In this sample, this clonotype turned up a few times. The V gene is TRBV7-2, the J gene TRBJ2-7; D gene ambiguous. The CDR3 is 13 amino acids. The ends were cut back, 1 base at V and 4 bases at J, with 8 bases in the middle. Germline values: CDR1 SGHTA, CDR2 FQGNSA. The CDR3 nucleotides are TGTGCCAGCAGCTTAGGAACACCGTACGAGCAGTACTTC. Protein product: CASSLGTPYEQYF.

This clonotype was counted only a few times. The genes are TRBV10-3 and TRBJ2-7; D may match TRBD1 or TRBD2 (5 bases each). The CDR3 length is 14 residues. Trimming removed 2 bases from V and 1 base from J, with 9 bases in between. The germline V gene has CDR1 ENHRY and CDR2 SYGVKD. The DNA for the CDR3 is TGTGCCATCAGTGAGGGGGACGGTTCCTACGAGCAGTACTTC. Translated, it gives CAISEGDGSYEQYF.

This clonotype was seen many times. CDR3 amino acids: CASSPARDSYNSPLHF. Written as DNA, the CDR3 is TGTGCCAGCAGCCCAGCCAGGGACTCCTATAATTCACCCCTCCACTTT. The chain is built from TRBV7-9 and TRBJ1-6, with a possible D match to TRBD1 (5 bases). CDR1 is SEHNR, CDR2 FQNEAQ, per germline (reference sequence). The CDR3 consists of 16 residues. Trimming stripped 5 bases from V and 0 bases from J, with 11 bases between.

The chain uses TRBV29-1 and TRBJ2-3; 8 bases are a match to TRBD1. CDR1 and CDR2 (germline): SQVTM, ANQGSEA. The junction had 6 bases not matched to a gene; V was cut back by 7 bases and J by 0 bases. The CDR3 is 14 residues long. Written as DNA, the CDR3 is TGCAGCGGGACAGGGTGGGCTAGCACAGATACGCAGTATTTT. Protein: CSGTGWASTDTQYF.

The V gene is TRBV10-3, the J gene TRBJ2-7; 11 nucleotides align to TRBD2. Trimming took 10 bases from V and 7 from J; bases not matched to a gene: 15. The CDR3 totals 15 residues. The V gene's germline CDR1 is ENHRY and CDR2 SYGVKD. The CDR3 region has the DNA TGTGCCACCGGGACTAGCGGACTCCCCGGGCGGGAGCAGTACGTC. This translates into CATGTSGLPGREQYV.

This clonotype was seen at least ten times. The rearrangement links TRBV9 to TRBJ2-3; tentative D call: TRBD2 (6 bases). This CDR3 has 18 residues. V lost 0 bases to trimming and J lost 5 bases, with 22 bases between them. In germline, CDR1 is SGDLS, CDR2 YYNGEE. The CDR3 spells CASSVEILSGSIGDTQYF. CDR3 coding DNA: TGTGCCAGCAGCGTAGAGATCTTGTCCGGGAGTATTGGAGATACGCAGTATTTT.

CDR3 nucleotides: TGTGCCAGCAGTGGATACGGCAGGGGGCTTGCTAGCGGGGGTACGTCCTACGAGCAGTACTTC. Amino acids: CASSGYGRGLASGGTSYEQYF. V usage is TRBV2 and J usage is TRBJ2-7; 10 bases align to TRBD2. Germline-derived CDR1 and CDR2 are SNHLY and FYNNEI. The CDR3 covers 21 residues. Germline trimming cut 4 bases from V and 1 base from J; bases unmatched to any gene: 22.

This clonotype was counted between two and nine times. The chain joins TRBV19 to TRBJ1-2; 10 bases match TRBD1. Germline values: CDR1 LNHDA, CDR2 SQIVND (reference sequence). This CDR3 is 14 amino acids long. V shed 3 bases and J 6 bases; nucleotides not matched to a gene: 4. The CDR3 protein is CASSIGQGGHGYTF. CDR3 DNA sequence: TGTGCCAGTAGTATCGGACAGGGGGGCCATGGCTACACCTTC.

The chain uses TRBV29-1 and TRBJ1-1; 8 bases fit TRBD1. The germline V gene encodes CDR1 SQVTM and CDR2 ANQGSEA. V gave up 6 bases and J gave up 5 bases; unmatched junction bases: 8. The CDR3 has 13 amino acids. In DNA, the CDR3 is TGCAGCGTCCTGGACAGGGAGTGGACTGAAGCTTTCTTT. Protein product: CSVLDREWTEAFF.